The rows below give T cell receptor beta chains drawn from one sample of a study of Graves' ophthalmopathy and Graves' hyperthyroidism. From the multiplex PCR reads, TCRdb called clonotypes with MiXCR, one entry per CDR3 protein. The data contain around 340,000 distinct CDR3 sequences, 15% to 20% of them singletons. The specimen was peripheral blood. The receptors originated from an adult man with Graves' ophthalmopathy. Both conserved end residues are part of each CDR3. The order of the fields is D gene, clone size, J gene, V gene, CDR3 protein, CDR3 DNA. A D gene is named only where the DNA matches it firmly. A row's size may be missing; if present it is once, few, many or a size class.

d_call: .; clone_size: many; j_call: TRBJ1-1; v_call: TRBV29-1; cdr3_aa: CSVGGRKANTEAFF; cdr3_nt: TGCAGCGTTGGAGGCAGGAAAGCGAACACTGAAGCTTTCTTT
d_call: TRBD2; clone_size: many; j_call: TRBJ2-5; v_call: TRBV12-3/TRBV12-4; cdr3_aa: CASSVAGLGASQETQYF; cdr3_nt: TGTGCCAGCAGTGTGGCCGGACTAGGGGCCAGTCAAGAGACCCAGTACTTC
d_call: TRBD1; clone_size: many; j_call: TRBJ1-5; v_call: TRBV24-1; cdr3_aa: CATSDTGQGRNQPQHF; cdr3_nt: TGTGCCACCAGTGATACTGGACAGGGTAGGAATCAGCCCCAGCATTTT
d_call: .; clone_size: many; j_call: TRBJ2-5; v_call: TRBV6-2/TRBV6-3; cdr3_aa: CASSYLLTGRAEETQYF; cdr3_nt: TGTGCCAGCAGTTACCTTCTAACAGGTCGGGCGGAAGAGACCCAGTACTTC
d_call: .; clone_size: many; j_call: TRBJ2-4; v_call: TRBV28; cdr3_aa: CASSVPGNLQGNIQYF; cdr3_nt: TGTGCCAGCAGTGTTCCCGGAAATCTTCAGGGAAACATTCAGTACTTC
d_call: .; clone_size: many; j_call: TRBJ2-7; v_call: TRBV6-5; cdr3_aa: CASSYPIREQYF; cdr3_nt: TGTGCCAGCAGTTACCCCATCCGGGAGCAGTACTTC
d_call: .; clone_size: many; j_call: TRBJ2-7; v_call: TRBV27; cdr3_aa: CASSLSSRGEQYF; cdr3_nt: TGTGCCAGCAGTTTATCGAGTAGAGGCGAGCAGTACTTC
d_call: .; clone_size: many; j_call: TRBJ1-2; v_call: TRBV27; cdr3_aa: CASCGGNNYGYTF; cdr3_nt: TGTGCCAGCTGCGGAGGGAATAACTATGGCTACACCTTC
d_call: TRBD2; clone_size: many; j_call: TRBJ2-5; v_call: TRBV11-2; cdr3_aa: CASSPHAGVAQETQYF; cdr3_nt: TGTGCCAGCAGCCCCCACGCGGGAGTAGCTCAAGAGACCCAGTACTTC
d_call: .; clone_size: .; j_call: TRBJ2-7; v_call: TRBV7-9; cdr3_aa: CASSAQSGRGYEQYF; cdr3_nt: TGTGCCAGCAGCGCCCAAAGTGGCAGGGGCTACGAGCAGTACTTC
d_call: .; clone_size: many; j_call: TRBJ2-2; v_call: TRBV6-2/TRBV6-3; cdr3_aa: CASRDSWGGYTGELFF; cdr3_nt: TGTGCCAGCAGAGACTCATGGGGAGGATACACCGGGGAGCTGTTTTTT
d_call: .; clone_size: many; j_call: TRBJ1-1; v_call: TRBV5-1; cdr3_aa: CASSFLRGDLGSEAFF; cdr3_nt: TGCGCCAGCAGCTTTTTACGAGGGGACTTAGGATCGGAAGCTTTCTTT
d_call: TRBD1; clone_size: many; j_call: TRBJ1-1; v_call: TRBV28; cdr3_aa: CASSWDRNFNTEAFF; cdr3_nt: TGTGCCAGCAGTTGGGACAGAAACTTCAACACTGAAGCTTTCTTT
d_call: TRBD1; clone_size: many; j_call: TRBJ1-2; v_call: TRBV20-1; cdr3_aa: CSAREVEGAGYGYTF; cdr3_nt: TGCAGTGCCCGAGAGGTGGAGGGGGCCGGGTATGGCTACACCTTC
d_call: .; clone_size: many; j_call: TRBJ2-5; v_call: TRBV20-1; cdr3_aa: CSAWSGEETQYF; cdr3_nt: TGCAGTGCTTGGTCGGGAGAAGAGACCCAGTACTTC
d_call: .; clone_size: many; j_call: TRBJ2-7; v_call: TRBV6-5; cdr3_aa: CASSWRDSLEQYF; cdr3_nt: TGTGCCAGCAGTTGGAGGGACAGCCTAGAGCAGTACTTC
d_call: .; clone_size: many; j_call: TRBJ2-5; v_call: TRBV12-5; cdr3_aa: CASGLERETQYF; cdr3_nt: TGTGCTAGTGGTTTGGAAAGAGAGACCCAGTACTTC
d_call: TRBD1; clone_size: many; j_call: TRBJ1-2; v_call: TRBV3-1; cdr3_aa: CASSQTGHYGYTF; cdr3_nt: TGTGCCAGCAGTCAGACAGGGCACTATGGCTACACCTTC
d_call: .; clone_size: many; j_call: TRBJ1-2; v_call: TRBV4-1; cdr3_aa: CASSQEPGWNYGYTF; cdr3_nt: TGCGCCAGCAGCCAAGAACCAGGGTGGAACTATGGCTACACCTTC
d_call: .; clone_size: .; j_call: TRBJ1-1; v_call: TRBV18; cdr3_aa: CASSPDQGLNTEAFF; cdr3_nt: TGTGCCAGCTCACCAGACCAGGGGCTCAACACTGAAGCTTTCTTT
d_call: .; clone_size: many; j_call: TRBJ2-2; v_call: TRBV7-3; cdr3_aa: CASSQLGGELFF; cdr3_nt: TGTGCCAGCAGCCAACTCGGCGGGGAGCTGTTTTTT
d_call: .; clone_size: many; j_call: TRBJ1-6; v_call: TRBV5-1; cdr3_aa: CASSLEGAYNSPLHF; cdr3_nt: TGCGCCAGCAGCTTGGAGGGGGCCTATAATTCACCCCTCCACTTT
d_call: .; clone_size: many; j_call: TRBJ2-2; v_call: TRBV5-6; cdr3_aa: CASRRGPYTGELFF; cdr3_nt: TGTGCCAGCAGGAGGGGACCGTACACCGGGGAGCTGTTTTTT
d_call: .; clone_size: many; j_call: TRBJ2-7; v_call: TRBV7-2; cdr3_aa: CASSLELFDPEQYF; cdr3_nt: TGTGCCAGCAGCTTAGAATTATTCGATCCCGAGCAGTACTTC
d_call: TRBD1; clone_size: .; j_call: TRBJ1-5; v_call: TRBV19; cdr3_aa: CAHHQKLQGEVQPQHF; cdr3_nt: TGTGCCCACCACCAAAAGCTACAGGGGGAAGTTCAGCCCCAGCATTTT
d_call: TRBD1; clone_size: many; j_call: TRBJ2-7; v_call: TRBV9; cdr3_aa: CASSEGLGQHSYEQYF; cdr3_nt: TGTGCCAGCAGCGAAGGGCTGGGACAGCACTCCTACGAGCAGTACTTC
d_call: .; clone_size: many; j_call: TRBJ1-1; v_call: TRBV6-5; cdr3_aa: CASSAKGVTFF; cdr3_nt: TGTGCCAGCAGCGCCAAGGGGGTGACTTTCTTT
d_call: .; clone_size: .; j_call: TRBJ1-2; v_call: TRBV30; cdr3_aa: CAWSAGLVGYTF; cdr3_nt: TGTGCCTGGAGTGCCGGACTGGTTGGCTACACCTTC
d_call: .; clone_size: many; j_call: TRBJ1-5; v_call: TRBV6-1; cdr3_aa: CASSEAGGPGGNQPQHF; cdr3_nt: TGTGCCAGCAGTGAAGCGGGAGGGCCAGGGGGCAATCAGCCCCAGCATTTT
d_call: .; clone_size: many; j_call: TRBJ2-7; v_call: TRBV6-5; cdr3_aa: CASSYNELSYEQYF; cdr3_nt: TGTGCCAGCAGTTACAACGAACTCTCCTACGAGCAGTACTTC
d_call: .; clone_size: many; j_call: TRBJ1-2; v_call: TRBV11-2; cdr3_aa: CASSHLGRDDYGYTF; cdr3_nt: TGTGCCAGCAGTCACCTGGGTAGGGACGACTATGGCTACACCTTC
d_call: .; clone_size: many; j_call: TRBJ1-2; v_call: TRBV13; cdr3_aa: CASSLGDRTNYGYTF; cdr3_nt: TGTGCCAGCAGCTTAGGAGACAGAACTAACTATGGCTACACCTTC
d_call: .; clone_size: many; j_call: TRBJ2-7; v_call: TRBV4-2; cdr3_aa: CASSQETLSYEQYF; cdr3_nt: TGTGCCAGCAGCCAGGAGACGCTCTCCTACGAGCAGTACTTC
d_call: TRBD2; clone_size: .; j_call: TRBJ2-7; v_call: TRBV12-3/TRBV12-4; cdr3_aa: CASSFPGLADYEQYF; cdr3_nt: TGTGCCAGCAGTTTCCCGGGACTAGCGGACTACGAGCAGTACTTC
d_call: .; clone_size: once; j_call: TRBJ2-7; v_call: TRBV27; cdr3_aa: CASSLSAIGHSGYEQYF; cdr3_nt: TGTGCCAGCAGTTTATCCGCTATAGGGCACAGTGGTTACGAGCAGTACTTC
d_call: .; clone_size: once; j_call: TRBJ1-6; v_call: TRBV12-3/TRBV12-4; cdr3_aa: CASRQSPTSPLHF; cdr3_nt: TGTGCCAGCAGGCAGTCGCCTACCTCACCCCTCCACTTT
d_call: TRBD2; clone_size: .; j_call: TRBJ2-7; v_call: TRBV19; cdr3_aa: CAISLETSGSYEQYF; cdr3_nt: TGTGCCATCTCCCTGGAGACTAGCGGATCCTACGAGCAGTACTTC
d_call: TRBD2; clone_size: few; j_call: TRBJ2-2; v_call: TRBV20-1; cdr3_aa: CSASRTGGLAGGIGELFF; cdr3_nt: TGCAGTGCGTCCCGAACAGGCGGACTAGCGGGGGGGATCGGGGAGCTGTTTTTT
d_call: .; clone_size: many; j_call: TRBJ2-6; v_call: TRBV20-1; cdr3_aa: CSAPTGSGANVLTF; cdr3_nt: TGCAGTGCTCCCACAGGCTCTGGGGCCAACGTCCTGACTTTC
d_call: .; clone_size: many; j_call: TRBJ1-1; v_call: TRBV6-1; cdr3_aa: CASSELSWVGFTEAFF; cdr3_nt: TGTGCCAGCAGTGAACTAAGCTGGGTTGGATTCACTGAAGCTTTCTTT
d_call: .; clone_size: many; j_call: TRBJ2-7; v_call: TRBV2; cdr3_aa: CASSERQGGPYEQYF; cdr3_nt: TGTGCCAGCAGTGAGAGGCAGGGAGGCCCCTACGAGCAGTACTTC
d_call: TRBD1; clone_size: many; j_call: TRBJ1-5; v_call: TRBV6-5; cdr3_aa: CASTGGTSNQPQHF; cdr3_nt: TGTGCCAGCACAGGGGGCACGAGCAATCAGCCCCAGCATTTT
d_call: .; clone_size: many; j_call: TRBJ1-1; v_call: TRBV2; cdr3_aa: CASSERARNTEAFF; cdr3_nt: TGTGCCAGCAGTGAGAGGGCGAGGAACACTGAAGCTTTCTTT
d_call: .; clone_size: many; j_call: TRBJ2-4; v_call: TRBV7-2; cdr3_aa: CASSKGGGGDIQYF; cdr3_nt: TGTGCCAGCAGCAAAGGGGGGGGTGGAGACATTCAGTACTTC
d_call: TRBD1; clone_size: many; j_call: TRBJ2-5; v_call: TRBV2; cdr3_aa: CASSSRTGGRETQYF; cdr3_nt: TGTGCCAGCAGTTCCCGGACAGGGGGCAGGGAGACCCAGTACTTC
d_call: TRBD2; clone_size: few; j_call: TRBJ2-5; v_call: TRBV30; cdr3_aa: CAWSSSGGAGTQYF; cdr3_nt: TGTGCCTGGAGTTCTAGCGGGGGGGCCGGGACCCAGTACTTC
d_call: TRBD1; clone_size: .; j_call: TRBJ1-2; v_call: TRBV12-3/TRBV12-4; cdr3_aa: CASRFSYAGTVYGYTF; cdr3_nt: TGTGCCAGCAGATTTTCATACGCTGGGACAGTCTATGGCTACACCTTC
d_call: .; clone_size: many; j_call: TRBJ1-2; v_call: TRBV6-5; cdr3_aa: CASSYISAGVRGYTF; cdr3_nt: TGTGCCAGCAGTTACATCTCGGCAGGGGTACGAGGCTACACCTTC
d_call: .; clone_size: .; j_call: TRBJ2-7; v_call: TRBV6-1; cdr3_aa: CASSERDPGAQYF; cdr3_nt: TGTGCCAGCAGTGAAAGGGACCCGGGGGCGCAGTACTTC
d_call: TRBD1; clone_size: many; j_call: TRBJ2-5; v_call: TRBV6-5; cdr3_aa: CASSYTGTGRVETQYF; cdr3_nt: TGTGCCAGCAGTTACACCGGGACAGGGCGTGTAGAGACCCAGTACTTC
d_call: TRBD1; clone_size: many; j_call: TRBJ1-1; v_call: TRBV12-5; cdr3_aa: CASGTGDQNTEAFF; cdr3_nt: TGTGCTAGTGGGACAGGGGATCAGAACACTGAAGCTTTCTTT
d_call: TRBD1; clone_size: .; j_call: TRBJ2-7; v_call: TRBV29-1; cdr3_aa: CSVEQGDAYEQYF; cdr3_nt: TGCAGCGTTGAACAGGGGGATGCCTACGAGCAGTACTTC
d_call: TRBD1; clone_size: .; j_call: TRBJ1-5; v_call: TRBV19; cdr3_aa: CASGQVAGNQPQPF; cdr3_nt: TGTGCCAGTGGACAGGTGGCCGGGAATCAGCCCCAGCCTTTT
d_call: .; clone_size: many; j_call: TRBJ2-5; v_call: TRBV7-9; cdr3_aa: CASIKLRSETQYF; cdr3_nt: TGTGCCAGCATTAAGCTGCGCTCGGAGACCCAGTACTTC
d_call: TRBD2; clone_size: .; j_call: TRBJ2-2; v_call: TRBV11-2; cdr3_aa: CASSLPSGITGELFF; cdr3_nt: TGTGCCAGCAGCTTACCTAGCGGGATTACCGGGGAGCTGTTTTTT
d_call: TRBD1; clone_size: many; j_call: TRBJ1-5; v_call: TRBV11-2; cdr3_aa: CASSLRGTGGDQPQHF; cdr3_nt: TGTGCCAGCAGCTTACGGGGGACAGGGGGTGACCAGCCCCAGCATTTT
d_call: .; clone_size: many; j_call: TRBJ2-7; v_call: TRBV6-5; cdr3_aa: CASSYGPSEQYF; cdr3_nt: TGTGCCAGCAGTTACGGACCTAGCGAGCAGTACTTC
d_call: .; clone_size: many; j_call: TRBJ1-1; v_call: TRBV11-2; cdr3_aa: CASSLTGTPYEAFF; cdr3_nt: TGTGCCAGCAGCCTAACCGGGACACCCTATGAAGCTTTCTTT
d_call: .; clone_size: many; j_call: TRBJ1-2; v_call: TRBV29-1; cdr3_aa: CSVEKGGGYTF; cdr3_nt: TGCAGCGTTGAGAAGGGAGGAGGCTACACCTTC